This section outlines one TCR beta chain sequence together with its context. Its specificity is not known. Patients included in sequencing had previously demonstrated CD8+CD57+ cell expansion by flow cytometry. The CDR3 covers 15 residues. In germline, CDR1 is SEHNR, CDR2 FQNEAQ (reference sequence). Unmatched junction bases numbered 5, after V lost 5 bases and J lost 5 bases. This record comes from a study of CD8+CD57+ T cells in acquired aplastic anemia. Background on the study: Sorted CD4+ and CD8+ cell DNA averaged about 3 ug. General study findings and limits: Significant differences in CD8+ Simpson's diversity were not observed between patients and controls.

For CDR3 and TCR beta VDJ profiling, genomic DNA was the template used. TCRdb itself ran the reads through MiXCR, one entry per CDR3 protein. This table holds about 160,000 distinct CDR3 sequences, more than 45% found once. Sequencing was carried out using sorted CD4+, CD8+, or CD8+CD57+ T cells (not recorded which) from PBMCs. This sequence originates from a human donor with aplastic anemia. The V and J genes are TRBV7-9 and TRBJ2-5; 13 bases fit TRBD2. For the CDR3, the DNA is TGTGCCAGCAGCACTAGCGGGGGGGCGGAGGAGACCCAGTACTTC. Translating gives CASSTSGGAEETQYF.